Each of the 29 T cell receptor beta chains below was sequenced from the same sample in a study of T cell clusters in autoimmune cytopenias. TRB rearrangements were amplified by touch-down multiplex PCR with mixed TRB-A/B primers. TCRdb processed the multiplex PCR reads again and assigns one entry to each CDR3 protein, with no DNA. The data include over 3,500 distinct CDR3 sequences; the top ten clones carry 30% to 45%. TRB was amplified from roughly 0.25 ug of peripheral blood genomic DNA per sample. This sample also appeared in a second study, on T cell repertoires in aging, cancer and after chemotherapy.

The sample consisted of peripheral blood. Every receptor here comes from a human donor in good health.

The CDR3 spells CASSSQGARQPQHF. The V and J genes are TRBV27 and TRBJ1-5; as DNA is missing, the TRBD1 call by TCRdb cannot be tested. Germline V gene data show CDR1 as MNHEY and CDR2 as SMNVEV (reference sequence). This CDR3 comprises 14 residues.

The chain employs TRBV4-3 and TRBJ2-2; TCRdb names TRBD2, which stays unverified in the absence of DNA. This CDR3 comprises 20 residues. CDR1 LGHNA and CDR2 YSLEER come from the germline V gene. The CDR3 reads CASSQDTYGTSGQNTGELFF.

This clonotype counts as medium-sized by frequency. The V gene is TRBV5-5, the J gene TRBJ1-5; with no DNA, the TCRdb D assignment of TRBD1 cannot be verified. Germline V gene lookup returns CDR1 SGHKS and CDR2 YYEKEE (reference sequence). CDR3 length equals 14 residues. CDR3 in amino acids: CASSIRDGNQPQHF.

The chain combines TRBV20-1 with TRBJ2-7; the TCRdb D gene call, TRBD1, has no DNA to confirm it. The CDR3 spans 15 residues. Germline CDR1 is DFQATT and CDR2 is SNEGSKA (reference sequence). CDR3 amino acids: CSARATGLRTYEQYF.

This clonotype is identified as medium-sized from frequency. The gene calls are TRBV19 and TRBJ1-2; TCRdb names TRBD1, which stays unverified in the absence of DNA. This CDR3 region has 19 residues. The V gene's germline CDR1 is LNHDA and CDR2 SQIVND (reference sequence). CDR3 sequence: CASSSLIRDRQTSNYGYTF.

V is TRBV7-9 and J is TRBJ2-1; the TCRdb D gene call, TRBD1, has no DNA to confirm it. Germline V gene data show CDR1 as SEHNR and CDR2 as FQNEAQ (reference sequence). The CDR3 covers 15 residues. The CDR3 is CASSSGTGNYNEQFF.

This clonotype registers medium-sized by frequency. V is TRBV30 and J is TRBJ1-3; TCRdb proposes TRBD1, but this gene call is untestable without DNA. CDR1 is GTSNPN, CDR2 SVGIG, per germline (reference sequence). This CDR3 has 17 residues. This CDR3 is CAWSAPGGLGSGNTIYF.

The V gene is TRBV6-2 or TRBV6-3, the J gene TRBJ2-5; without DNA, the TCRdb call of TRBD1 cannot be checked. The germline V gene has CDR1 MNHEY and CDR2 SVGEGT. The length of the CDR3 is 16 residues. The CDR3 sequence is CASSTRMTGPLETQYF.

This chain's CDR3 is CAWSPSWGHGGEQYF. The chain couples TRBV30 to TRBJ2-7; the D call from TCRdb, TRBD1, cannot be confirmed without DNA. This CDR3 has 15 amino acids. The germline V gene encodes CDR1 GTSNPN and CDR2 SVGIG (reference sequence). Full variable domain (rest looked up from reference TRBV30 and TRBJ2-7): SQTIHQWPATLVQPVGSPLSLECTVEGTSNPNLYWYRQAAGRGLQLLFYSVGIGQISSEVPQNLSASRPQDRQFILSSKKLLLSDSGFYLCAWSPSWGHGGEQYFGPGTRLTVT.

In terms of frequency, this clonotype is medium-sized. The rearrangement links TRBV27 to TRBJ2-7; without DNA, the TCRdb call of TRBD1 cannot be checked. The germline V gene encodes CDR1 MNHEY and CDR2 SMNVEV (reference sequence). The CDR3 runs to 14 residues. The CDR3 here is CASSSPGQTYEQYF.

Its frequency marks this clonotype as medium-sized (0.01 to 0.1%). The V gene is TRBV19, the J gene TRBJ1-2. CDR3 size: 11 residues. Germline lookup yields CDR1 LNHDA and CDR2 SQIVND (reference sequence). CDR3: CASSRSYGYTF.

Considering frequency, this clonotype is hyperexpanded. The chain recombines TRBV29-1 with TRBJ1-2; TCRdb outputs TRBD1, but without DNA this stays unchecked. Germline CDR1 SQVTM, CDR2 ANQGSEA. CDR3 length equals 13 residues. Here the CDR3 reads CSVGDSVNYGYTF.

V gene TRBV27 combines with J gene TRBJ2-7; TCRdb proposes TRBD1, but this gene call is untestable without DNA. Germline V gene sequence: CDR1 MNHEY, CDR2 SMNVEV (reference sequence). The CDR3 extends over 15 amino acids. This CDR3 reads CASSGPGQVLYEQYF.

V and J are TRBV28 and TRBJ2-7. The CDR3 has 18 residues. From germline, CDR1 is MDHEN and CDR2 SYDVKM. The CDR3 sequence is CASSLRHASGFMSYEQYF.

The chain combines TRBV19 with TRBJ1-2; TCRdb returns TRBD1, unconfirmable since there is no DNA. This CDR3 region has 14 residues. CDR1 and CDR2 from the germline V gene are LNHDA and SQIVND (reference sequence). The CDR3 is CASSPAGTGYGYTF.

This chain connects TRBV20-1 to TRBJ1-5; the D gene TCRdb calls, TRBD1, cannot be checked with no DNA. Germline lookup yields CDR1 DFQATT and CDR2 SNEGSKA (reference sequence). The CDR3 totals 13 residues. CDR3 region: CSARDTGKQPQHF.

This clonotype is labeled medium-sized based on frequency. The genes are TRBV19 and TRBJ2-1; TCRdb outputs TRBD1, but without DNA this stays unchecked. The germline V gene encodes CDR1 LNHDA and CDR2 SQIVND (reference sequence). This CDR3 spans 16 amino acids. The CDR3 protein is CASREDRLSSYNEQFF. Using reference TRBV19 and TRBJ2-1 for the parts outside the CDR3, the full variable domain is DGGITQSPKYLFRKEGQNVTLSCEQNLNHDAMYWYRQDPGQGLRLIYYSQIVNDFQKGDIAEGYSVSREKKESFPLTVTSAQKNPTAFYLCASREDRLSSYNEQFFGPGTRLTVL.

In terms of frequency, this clonotype is medium-sized. V gene TRBV19 combines with J gene TRBJ1-6. Germline V gene data show CDR1 as LNHDA and CDR2 as SQIVND (reference sequence). The CDR3 is 15 amino acids. The CDR3 spells CASRTRDYDNSPLHF.

This clonotype is labeled medium-sized based on frequency. V gene TRBV27 combines with J gene TRBJ2-7; TCRdb's assignment of TRBD1 cannot be checked, as there is no DNA. Germline V gene sequence: CDR1 MNHEY, CDR2 SMNVEV (reference sequence). This CDR3 spans 14 amino acids. This chain's CDR3 is CASSFGGTVYEQYF.

The V gene is TRBV24-1, the J gene TRBJ2-1; lacking DNA, the TRBD2 call made by TCRdb goes unchecked. CDR1 is KGHDR and CDR2 is SFDVKD in the germline V gene. The CDR3 loop spans 15 amino acids. The CDR3 here is CATSGTRMGGNEQFF.

By frequency, this clonotype is medium-sized. The chain links TRBV19 to TRBJ2-5; with no DNA, the TCRdb D assignment of TRBD1 cannot be verified. CDR1 is LNHDA, CDR2 SQIVND, per germline (reference sequence). The CDR3 sequence is 14 residues long. Here the CDR3 reads CASSQGGQVETQYF.

The V and J genes are TRBV30 and TRBJ2-1; absent DNA, TCRdb's TRBD1 call cannot be checked. This CDR3 is 17 amino acids long. Germline lookup yields CDR1 GTSNPN and CDR2 SVGIG (reference sequence). The chain's CDR3 is CAWNTQRAGGPYNEQFF.

The rearrangement links TRBV7-9 to TRBJ2-2; TCRdb proposes TRBD1, but this gene call is untestable without DNA. From germline, CDR1 is SEHNR and CDR2 FQNEAQ (reference sequence). This CDR3 contains 14 residues. The CDR3 sequence is CASSFLGLDGELFF.

Measured by frequency, this clonotype is medium-sized. The chain employs TRBV29-1 and TRBJ2-5; TCRdb picks TRBD2, but there is no DNA to check that call. The germline gives CDR1 SQVTM, CDR2 ANQGSEA. The CDR3 covers 13 residues. The CDR3 loop is CSVSGAGGETQYF.

This clonotype is medium-sized (0.01 to 0.1%) by frequency. The V and J genes are TRBV19 and TRBJ2-5; the D gene TCRdb calls, TRBD1, cannot be checked with no DNA. There are 13 residues in the CDR3. Germline V lookup: CDR1 LNHDA, CDR2 SQIVND (reference sequence). CDR3 sequence: CASSMNRAETQYF.

Frequency places this clonotype as medium-sized (0.01 to 0.1%). The V call is TRBV6-6, the J call TRBJ2-7; TCRdb's D call, TRBD1, is unchecked because there is no DNA. Germline V gene data show CDR1 as MNHNY and CDR2 as SVGAGI (reference sequence). The CDR3 has 13 amino acids. CDR3 in amino acids: CASSAAQGREQYF.

This clonotype is called medium-sized (0.01 to 0.1%) based on its frequency. The V gene is TRBV6-5, the J gene TRBJ1-4; TCRdb selects TRBD1, and the lack of DNA leaves this call unchecked. CDR3 size: 14 residues. Germline values: CDR1 MNHEY, CDR2 SVGAGI. The CDR3 loop reads CASSYSGTVEKLFF.

The V gene is TRBV4-3, the J gene TRBJ2-5; TCRdb designates TRBD2, a call that cannot be tested without DNA. This CDR3 is 13 amino acids long. Germline values: CDR1 LGHNA, CDR2 YSLEER. The CDR3 region is CASSQGGGETQYF.

The chain recombines TRBV12-3 or TRBV12-4 with TRBJ2-1; the TCRdb call, TRBD1, lacks DNA for checking. This CDR3 has 15 amino acids. CDR3 amino acids: CASSFGTGGTNEQFF.